Listed here are 2 T cell receptor beta chains from one sample, sequenced in a study of T cell repertoires in cytomegalovirus infection. TCRdb re-derived calls from the reads in MiXCR, one entry per CDR3 protein. Of fewer than 300,000 distinct CDR3 sequences listed, roughly 26% are singletons. The sample consisted of PBMCs. These receptors originate from a human donor in good health (CMV status not recorded). Some clones in this sample may be carry-over from other donors' samples.

This clonotype has a handful of counts. The chain combines TRBV29-1 with TRBJ2-7; the match to TRBD2 covers 10 bases. The junction had 6 bases not matched to a gene; V was cut back by 4 bases and J by 3 bases. The CDR3 loop spans 14 amino acids. Germline V CDR1 and CDR2: SQVTM, ANQGSEA. CDR3 residues: CSVVYRTSGYEQYF. In DNA, the CDR3 is TGCAGCGTTGTATATAGGACTAGCGGCTACGAGCAGTACTTC.

The rearrangement uses TRBV20-1 and TRBJ2-5; the D is unclear. Trimming removed 3 bases at V and 0 bases at J, with 5 bases between. This CDR3 has 12 amino acids. Germline V gene lookup returns CDR1 DFQATT and CDR2 SNEGSKA (reference sequence). DNA for the CDR3: TGCAGTGCTAGCGAGTACCAAGAGACCCAGTACTTC. It yields the protein CSASEYQETQYF.